These T cell receptor beta chains were read from a single sample in a study of blood T cell repertoires in COVID-19. TCRdb's table, derived via immunoSEQ multiplex PCR, lists solely in-frame clones and lacks some. Altogether approximately 200,000 clones are present, almost 80% being singletons, with the ten largest covering 17%. Specimen: peripheral blood. Every receptor here comes from a man in his sixties with active or convalescent COVID-19. Both conserved end residues are part of each CDR3.

TRBJ2-2	TRBV6-5	CASSSRTGTGELFF
TRBJ1-2	TRBV14	CASSGLANYGYTF
TRBJ2-1	TRBV18	CASSPVESNEQFF
TRBJ1-2	TRBV7-8	CASSLVGGVGGYTF
TRBJ1-2	TRBV19	CASSMLGSRYGYTF
TRBJ2-1	TRBV28	CASSLWGLAGNSYNEQFF
TRBJ1-6	TRBV25-1	CASSVLQGPYSPLHF
TRBJ2-2	TRBV6-5	CASSSPIGVGGELFF
TRBJ1-6	TRBV6-6	CASSLQGADSPLHF
TRBJ1-1	TRBV6-2/TRBV6-3	CASSPTYTEAFF
TRBJ1-5	TRBV5-5	CASSLEQGSRNQPQHF
TRBJ2-3	TRBV7-2	CASSLARDTQYF
TRBJ2-5	TRBV19	CASSRLAGGGETQYF
TRBJ2-7	TRBV3-1/TRBV3-2	CASSLGRRGSEQYF
TRBJ1-4	TRBV24-1	CATSDAGNIHVGKLFF
TRBJ2-1	TRBV11-2	CASSLRLAGELSYNEQFF
TRBJ1-1	TRBV18	CASSLTGGDTEAFF
TRBJ2-1	TRBV29-1	CSVGGPSSYNEQFF
TRBJ2-7	TRBV20-1	CSASFQETYEQYF
TRBJ2-3	TRBV7-9	CASSRSSGTADTQYF
TRBJ2-1	TRBV21-1	CASSNGQGNEQFF
TRBJ2-7	TRBV10-1	CASRETGTSGYEQYF
TRBJ2-7	TRBV19	CASSIAGTETYEQYF
TRBJ1-5	TRBV19	CASSPQGRNQPQHF
TRBJ2-7	TRBV29-1	CSVEDQGTSGTYEQYF
TRBJ2-1	TRBV5-1	CASSSGGGESYNEQFF
TRBJ2-5	TRBV11-3	CASSPGGPQETQYF
TRBJ1-1	TRBV10-3	CAISTTGGLDTEAFF
TRBJ2-5	TRBV24-1	CATSARGLAGAGETQYF
TRBJ1-2	TRBV5-4	CASSKTRTDSGYTF
TRBJ2-3	TRBV7-2	CASSRDSNTQYF
TRBJ1-5	TRBV14	CASTPHTQPQHF
TRBJ2-1	TRBV9	CASSLSGGDYNEQFF
TRBJ1-4	TRBV5-1	CASSWGQGGEKLFF
TRBJ2-3	TRBV11-2	CASSLYSGRVPDTQYF
TRBJ2-1	TRBV11-3	CASSPGGSEQFF
TRBJ1-5	TRBV19	CASTILRAIPDPWQPQHF
TRBJ2-3	TRBV28	CASSRVGGGVADTQYF
TRBJ2-1	TRBV6-6	CASSLGGTYNEQFF
TRBJ2-7	TRBV28	CASQGVSYEQYF
TRBJ2-3	TRBV30	CAWSPSGSPIPGTDTQYF
TRBJ1-5	TRBV25-1	CASSEGAQGPQHF
TRBJ2-7	TRBV4-3	CASSQDSTSGYEQYF
TRBJ2-4	TRBV28	CASSSPPLSYIQYF
TRBJ2-5	TRBV7-9	CASSPGGGSQETQYF
TRBJ2-7	TRBV5-1	CASSPRLGVYEQYF